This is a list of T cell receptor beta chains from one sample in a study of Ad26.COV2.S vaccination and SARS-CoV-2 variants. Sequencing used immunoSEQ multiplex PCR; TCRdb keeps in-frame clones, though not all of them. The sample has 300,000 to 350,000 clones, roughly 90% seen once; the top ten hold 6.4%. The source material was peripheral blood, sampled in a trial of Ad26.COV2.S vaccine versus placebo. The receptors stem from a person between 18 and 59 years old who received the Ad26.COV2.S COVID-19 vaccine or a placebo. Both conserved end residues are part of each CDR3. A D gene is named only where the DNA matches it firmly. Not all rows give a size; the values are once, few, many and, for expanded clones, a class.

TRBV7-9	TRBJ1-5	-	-	CASSLDYAPQHF	TGTGCCAGCAGCTTAGATTACGCGCCCCAGCATTTT
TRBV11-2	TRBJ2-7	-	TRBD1	CASSPHHEGAEQYF	TGTGCCAGCAGCCCCCACCATGAGGGGGCCGAGCAGTACTTC
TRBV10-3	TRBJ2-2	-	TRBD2	CANRAGEYTGELFF	TGTGCCAACCGAGCGGGAGAATACACCGGGGAGCTGTTTTTT
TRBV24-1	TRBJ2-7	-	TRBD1	CATSDSMTGQGSYEQYF	TGTGCCACCAGTGATTCAATGACGGGACAGGGATCCTACGAGCAGTACTTC
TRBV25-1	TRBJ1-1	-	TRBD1	CASSDRDSIDHTEAFF	TGTGCCAGCAGTGACCGGGACAGTATTGACCACACTGAAGCTTTCTTT
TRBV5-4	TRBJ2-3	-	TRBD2	CASSREGSGDTQYF	TGTGCCAGCAGCCGGGAGGGTAGCGGAGATACGCAGTATTTT
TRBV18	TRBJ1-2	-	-	CASSRDNAPNYGYTF	TGTGCCAGCTCCCGCGACAACGCGCCTAACTATGGCTACACCTTC
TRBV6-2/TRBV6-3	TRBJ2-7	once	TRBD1	CASSVGQGAQNEQYF	TGTGCCAGCAGCGTCGGACAGGGGGCCCAAAACGAGCAGTACTTC
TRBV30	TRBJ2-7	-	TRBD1	CAWSATGAFYEQYF	TGTGCCTGGAGTGCAACAGGGGCCTTCTACGAGCAGTACTTC
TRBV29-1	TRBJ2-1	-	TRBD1	CSGDSPFNNEQFF	TGCAGCGGGGACAGCCCTTTCAACAATGAGCAGTTCTTC
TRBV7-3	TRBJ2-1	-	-	CASSSLRANEQFF	TGTGCCAGCAGCTCCCTTAGGGCCAATGAGCAGTTCTTC
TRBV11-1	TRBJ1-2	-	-	CASSHGTYGYTF	TGTGCCAGCTCCCACGGAACCTATGGCTACACCTTC
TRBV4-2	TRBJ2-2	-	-	CASSQPNQPTALDLFF	TGTGCCAGCAGCCAACCCAATCAACCGACGGCCCTCGACCTGTTTTTT
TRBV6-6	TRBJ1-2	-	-	CASRQFVGDYGYTF	TGTGCCAGCAGGCAGTTTGTGGGGGACTATGGCTACACCTTC
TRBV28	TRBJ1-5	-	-	CASRDNQPQHF	TGTGCCAGCAGAGACAATCAGCCCCAGCATTTT
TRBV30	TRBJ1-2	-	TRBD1	CAWSTGGHGYTF	TGTGCCTGGTCCACAGGGGGCCATGGCTACACCTTC